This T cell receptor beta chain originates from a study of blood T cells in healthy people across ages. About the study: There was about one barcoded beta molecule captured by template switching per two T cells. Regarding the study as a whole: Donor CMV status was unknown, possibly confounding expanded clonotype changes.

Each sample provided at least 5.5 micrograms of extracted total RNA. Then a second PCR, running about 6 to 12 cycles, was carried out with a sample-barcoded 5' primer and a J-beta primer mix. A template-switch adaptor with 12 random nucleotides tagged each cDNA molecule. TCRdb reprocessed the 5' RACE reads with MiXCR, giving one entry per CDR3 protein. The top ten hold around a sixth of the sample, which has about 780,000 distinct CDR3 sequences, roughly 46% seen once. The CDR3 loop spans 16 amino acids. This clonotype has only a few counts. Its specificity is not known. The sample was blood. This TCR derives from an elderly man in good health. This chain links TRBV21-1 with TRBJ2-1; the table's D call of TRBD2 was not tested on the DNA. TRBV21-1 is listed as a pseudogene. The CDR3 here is CASSKDRDFSYNEQFF. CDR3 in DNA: TGTGCCAGCAGCAAAGATCGGGACTTTTCCTACAATGAGCAGTTCTTC.